This T cell receptor beta chain is drawn from a study of read filtering for tumor transcriptome and immune sequencing. Study-wide context: DNase treatment preceded whole-transcriptome library preparation.

Molecular barcoded adaptors covering alpha/delta and beta/gamma chains were used on around 400 ng RNA. TCRdb re-called the reads with MiXCR, one entry per CDR3 protein. The sample carries about 5,700 distinct CDR3 sequences, around 21% recorded once. Study conclusions and caveats: IR-seq and RNA-seq agreed better without single-read clonotypes. This fraction held mixed bone marrow immune cells after CD138-negative sorting.

At the time of active disease, bone marrow was collected from every patient. This clonotype is medium-sized in the sample. What it recognizes is unknown. The CDR3 is made up of 18 amino acids. Trimming took 8 bases from V and 4 from J, leaving 29 bases between them. The chain joins TRBV12-3 or TRBV12-4 to TRBJ1-2, with D perhaps matching TRBD1 (5 bases). Source material: a population of CD138-negative cells sorted from bone marrow. This receptor was identified in a donor aged 40 or over with multiple myeloma. The CDR3 nucleotides read TGTGCCAGCGGGACTAAATTTATGGGGATCCCTTCTATCTATGGCTACACCTTC. Its translation: CASGTKFMGIPSIYGYTF.